This is a list of T cell receptor beta chains from one sample in a study of radiotherapy plus CTLA-4 blockade in lung cancer. Clones were sequenced by immunoSEQ multiplex PCR, and TCRdb holds only the in-frame ones, with some missing. The data show approximately 60,000 clones, about 80% seen once. Sequencing was performed on peripheral blood, taken from a patient treated with radiotherapy plus ipilimumab. The receptor source for this set is a human donor with non-small cell lung cancer who had a complete response to radiotherapy plus ipilimumab. CDR3s include the opening cysteine and the closing phenylalanine or tryptophan. D genes are given only for firm matches. Clone size appears in some rows only: once, few, many, or a class for an expanded clone.

cdr3_aa cdr3_nt j_call v_call d_call clone_size
CAISLGQGSAEAFF TGTGCCATCAGTTTGGGACAGGGGAGTGCTGAAGCTTTCTTT TRBJ1-1 TRBV10-3 TRBD1 NA
CASSLGLENIQYF TGTGCCAGCAGCTTGGGGCTCGAAAACATTCAGTACTTC TRBJ2-4 TRBV5-5 NA once
CASHDSPRTNEKLFF TGTGCCAGCCACGACAGCCCGCGTACTAATGAAAAACTGTTTTTT TRBJ1-4 TRBV25-1 NA NA
CASTQGAYYNSPLHF TGTGCCAGCACCCAGGGGGCCTATTATAATTCACCCCTCCACTTT TRBJ1-6 TRBV7-9 TRBD1 NA
CASSSEGLAGGLETQYF TGTGCCAGTAGTTCCGAGGGACTAGCGGGAGGGTTGGAGACCCAGTACTTC TRBJ2-5 TRBV19 TRBD2 NA
CASSSRLADSTDTQYF TGTGCCAGCTCCTCCCGACTAGCGGATAGCACAGATACGCAGTATTTT TRBJ2-3 TRBV18 TRBD2 NA
CASNLAAVSYNEQFF TGCGCCAGCAACCTAGCGGCAGTCTCCTACAATGAGCAGTTCTTC TRBJ2-1 TRBV5-1 TRBD2 NA
CASRREQPQHF TGTGCCAGCAGAAGAGAACAGCCCCAGCATTTT TRBJ1-5 TRBV6-6 NA medium-sized
CSVRGVHGYTF TGCAGCGTTAGGGGGGTCCATGGCTACACCTTC TRBJ1-2 TRBV29-1 NA NA
CASSLGWTNEKLFF TGTGCCAGCAGCTTGGGTTGGACTAATGAAAAACTGTTTTTT TRBJ1-4 TRBV5-6 NA NA
CASSIERTATRQPQHF TGTGCCAGTAGTATAGAAAGGACAGCTACGCGTCAGCCCCAGCATTTT TRBJ1-5 TRBV19 NA NA
CASSQVGGSPETQYF TGCGCCAGCAGCCAAGTTGGCGGGAGCCCAGAGACCCAGTACTTC TRBJ2-5 TRBV4-3 TRBD2 NA
CASSGGMRETQYF TGTGCCAGCAGCGGGGGTATGAGGGAGACCCAGTACTTC TRBJ2-5 TRBV7-2 NA few
CAWSVRRAPNEKLFF TGTGCCTGGAGTGTACGGAGGGCGCCTAATGAAAAACTGTTTTTT TRBJ1-4 TRBV30 NA NA
CASSIVTGYYGYTF TGTGCCAGTAGTATAGTGACGGGGTACTATGGCTACACCTTC TRBJ1-2 TRBV19 NA NA
CASSPDGQNTEAFF TGTGCCAGCTCACCGGACGGCCAGAACACTGAAGCTTTCTTT TRBJ1-1 TRBV18 NA few
CASSESRQITDTQYF TGCGCCAGCAGTGAGTCTCGACAGATCACAGATACGCAGTATTTT TRBJ2-3 TRBV10-2 NA once
CAISESPFGSGNTIYF TGTGCCATCAGTGAGTCGCCGTTTGGCTCTGGAAACACCATATATTTT TRBJ1-3 TRBV10-3 NA NA
CASSTNDRAPQHF TGTGCCAGCAGCACGAACGACAGGGCCCCCCAGCATTTT TRBJ1-5 TRBV9 TRBD1 NA